The 6 T cell receptor beta chains presented below share a single source sample, sequenced in a study of blood T cell repertoires in COVID-19 (dated by TCRdb to between 2020 and 2021). Library prep was done by the immunoSEQ multiplex PCR assay. Imported from immuneACCESS, the table was reduced by TCRdb to in-frame sequences with V and J called. These copies leave out some clones; in studies compared against another copy, an unresolved V gene accounts for under half, and the cause of the remainder is not known. Present in this sample are over 65,000 clones, 82% of which were seen just once. Together, the top ten hold roughly 16% of the sample. Specimen: peripheral blood. The receptors here all came from a man older than 75 with active COVID-19.

The V call is TRBV30, the J call TRBJ2-7; tentatively, D is TRBD1 (5 bases). The CDR3 covers 14 residues. Trimming cost V 0 bases and J 5 bases, with 14 bases left between them. The germline V gene has CDR1 GTSNPN and CDR2 SVGIG (reference sequence). The CDR3 region is CAWSVSGRVNEQYF. Written as DNA, the CDR3 is TGTGCCTGGAGTGTATCGGGCAGGGTCAACGAGCAGTACTTC.

The genes are TRBV28 and TRBJ1-2; 9 bases are shared with TRBD1. CDR3 size: 14 residues. Trimming cost V 6 bases and J 2 bases; bases outside gene matches: 4. Germline-derived CDR1 and CDR2 are MDHEN and SYDVKM. DNA for the CDR3: TGTGCCAGCAGCAGAGACAGGGGGAACTATGGCTACACCTTC. Its translation is CASSRDRGNYGYTF.

The chain employs TRBV4-3 and TRBJ1-6; the match to TRBD1 covers 10 bases. Germline CDR1 LGHNA, CDR2 YSLEER. The CDR3 contains 14 residues. V was clipped by 4 bases and J by 7 bases; unmatched bases: 1. CDR3 nucleotide sequence: TGCGCCAGCAGCCGACAGGGGGCGAATTCACCCCTCCACTTT. It is translated as CASSRQGANSPLHF.

The chain couples TRBV3-1 (or the pseudogene TRBV3-2) to TRBJ1-5; D uncertain. Germline values: CDR1 LGHDT, CDR2 YNNKEL (reference sequence). Trimming shortened V by 4 bases and J by 0 bases, and 10 bases separated the two germline ends. This CDR3 region has 15 residues. Here the CDR3 DNA reads TGTGCCAGCAGCCCATCAGATTATAGCAATCAGCCCCAGCATTTT. Residues: CASSPSDYSNQPQHF.

A few counts support this clone. This chain links TRBV15 with TRBJ2-2; weak D call: TRBD1 (6 bases). The length of the CDR3 is 15 residues. V was shortened by 0 bases and J by 2 bases, with 7 bases between the two germline ends. CDR1 is LNHNV and CDR2 is YYDKDF in the germline V gene (reference sequence). The CDR3 spells CATSRDRGNTGELFF. DNA for the CDR3: TGTGCCACCAGCAGAGACAGGGGAAACACCGGGGAGCTGTTTTTT.

In its sample, this clone was seen once. This chain joins TRBV4-3 and TRBJ1-1, with 8 positions matching TRBD1. With 1 base clipped from V and 4 bases from J, the junction kept 2 bases outside the gene matches. CDR3 length: 14 residues. CDR1 and CDR2 from the germline V gene are LGHNA and YSLEER. The CDR3 region has the DNA TGCGCCAGCAGCCAAGGGGACAGGCCCACTGAAGCTTTCTTT. Translation gives CASSQGDRPTEAFF.